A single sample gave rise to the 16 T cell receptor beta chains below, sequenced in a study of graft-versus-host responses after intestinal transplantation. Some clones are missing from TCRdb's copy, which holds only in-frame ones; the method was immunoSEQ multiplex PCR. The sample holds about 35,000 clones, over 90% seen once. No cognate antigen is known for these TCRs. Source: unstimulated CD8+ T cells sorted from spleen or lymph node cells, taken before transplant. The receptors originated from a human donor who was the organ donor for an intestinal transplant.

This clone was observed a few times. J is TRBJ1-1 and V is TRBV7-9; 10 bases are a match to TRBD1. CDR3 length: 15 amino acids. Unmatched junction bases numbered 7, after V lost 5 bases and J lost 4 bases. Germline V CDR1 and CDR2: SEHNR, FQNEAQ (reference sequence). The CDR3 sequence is CASSDRDRGRTEAFF. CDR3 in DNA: TGTGCCAGCAGCGATAGGGACAGGGGTCGCACTGAAGCTTTCTTT. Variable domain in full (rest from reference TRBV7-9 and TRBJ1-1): DTGVSQNPRHKITKRGQNVTFRCDPISEHNRLYWYRQTLGQGPEFLTYFQNEAQLEKSRLLSDRFSAERPKGSFSTLEIQRTEQGDSAMYLCASSDRDRGRTEAFFGQGTRLTVV.

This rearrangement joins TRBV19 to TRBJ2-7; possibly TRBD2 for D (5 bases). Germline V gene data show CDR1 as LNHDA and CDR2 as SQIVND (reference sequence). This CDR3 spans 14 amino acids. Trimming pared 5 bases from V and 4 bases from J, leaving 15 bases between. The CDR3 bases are TGTGCCAGTAGTCAGTTGGCGGAGGAGTACGAGCAGTACTTC. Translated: CASSQLAEEYEQYF.

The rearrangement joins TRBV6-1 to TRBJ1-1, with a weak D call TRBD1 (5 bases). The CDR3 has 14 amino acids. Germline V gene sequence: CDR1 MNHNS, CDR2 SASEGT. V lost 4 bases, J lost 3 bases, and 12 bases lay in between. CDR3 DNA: TGTGCCAGCAGTGCCCCGGGGGGAGACACTGAAGCTTTCTTT. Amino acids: CASSAPGGDTEAFF.

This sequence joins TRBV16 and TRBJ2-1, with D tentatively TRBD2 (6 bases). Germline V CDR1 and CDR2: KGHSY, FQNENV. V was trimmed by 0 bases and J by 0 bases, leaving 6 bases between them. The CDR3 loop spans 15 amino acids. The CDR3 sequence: CASSQSGSSYNEQFF. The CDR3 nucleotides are TGTGCCAGCAGCCAATCCGGGAGCTCCTACAATGAGCAGTTCTTC.

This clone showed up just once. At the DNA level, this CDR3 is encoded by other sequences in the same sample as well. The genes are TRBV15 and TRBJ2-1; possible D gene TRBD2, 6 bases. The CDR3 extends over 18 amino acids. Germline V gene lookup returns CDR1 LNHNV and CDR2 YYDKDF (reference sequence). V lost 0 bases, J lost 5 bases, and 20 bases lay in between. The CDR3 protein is CATSREIGLPSPNNEQFF. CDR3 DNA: TGTGCCACCAGCAGAGAAATCGGACTACCCTCACCTAACAATGAGCAGTTCTTC.

The CDR3 is CASSPRLAGNEQFF. CDR3 coding DNA: TGTGCCAGCAGCCCCAGACTAGCTGGGAATGAGCAGTTCTTC. The chain combines TRBV7-9 with TRBJ2-1, with TRBD2 matching 7 bases. This CDR3 region has 14 residues. Germline CDR1 reads SEHNR; CDR2 reads FQNEAQ (reference sequence). V was pared by 5 bases and J by 7 bases, with 8 bases of the junction left unmatched.

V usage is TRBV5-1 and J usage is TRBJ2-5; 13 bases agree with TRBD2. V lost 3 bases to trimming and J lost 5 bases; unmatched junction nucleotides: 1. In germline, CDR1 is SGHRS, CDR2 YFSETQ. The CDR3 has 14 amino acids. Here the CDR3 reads CASSSTSGGETQYF. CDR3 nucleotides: TGCGCCAGCAGCTCGACTAGCGGGGGGGAGACCCAGTACTTC.

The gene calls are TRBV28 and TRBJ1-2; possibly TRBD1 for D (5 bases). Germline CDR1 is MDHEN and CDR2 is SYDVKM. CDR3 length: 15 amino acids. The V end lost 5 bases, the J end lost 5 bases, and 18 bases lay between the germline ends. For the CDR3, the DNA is TGTGCCAGCAGTCCCGGGCCGGGGGGACGGTATGGCTACACCTTC. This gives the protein CASSPGPGGRYGYTF.

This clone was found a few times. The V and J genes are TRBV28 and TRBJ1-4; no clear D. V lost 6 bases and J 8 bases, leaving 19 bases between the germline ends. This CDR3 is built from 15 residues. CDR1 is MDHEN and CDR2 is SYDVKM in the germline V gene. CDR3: CASSLERDLGEKLFF. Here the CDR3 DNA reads TGTGCCAGCAGCCTTGAAAGGGATTTAGGGGAAAAACTGTTTTTT.

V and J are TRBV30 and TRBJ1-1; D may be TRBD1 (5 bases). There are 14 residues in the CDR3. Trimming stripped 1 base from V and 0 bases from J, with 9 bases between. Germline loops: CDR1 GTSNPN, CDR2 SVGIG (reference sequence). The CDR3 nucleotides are TGTGCCTGGAGTGATGACAGCTTGAACACTGAAGCTTTCTTT. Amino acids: CAWSDDSLNTEAFF.

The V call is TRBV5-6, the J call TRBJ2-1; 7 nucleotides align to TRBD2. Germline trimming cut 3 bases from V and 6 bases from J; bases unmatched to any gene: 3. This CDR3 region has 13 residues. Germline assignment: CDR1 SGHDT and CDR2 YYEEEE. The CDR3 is CASSSGLPNEQFF. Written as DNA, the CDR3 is TGTGCCAGCAGCTCGGGACTACCCAATGAGCAGTTCTTC.

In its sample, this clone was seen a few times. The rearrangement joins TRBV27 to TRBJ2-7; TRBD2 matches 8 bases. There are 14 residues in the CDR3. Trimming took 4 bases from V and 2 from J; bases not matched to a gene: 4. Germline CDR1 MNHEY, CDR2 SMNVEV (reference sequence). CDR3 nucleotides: TGTGCCAGCAGTTCCGGACTAGCAGCCTACGAGCAGTACTTC. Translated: CASSSGLAAYEQYF.

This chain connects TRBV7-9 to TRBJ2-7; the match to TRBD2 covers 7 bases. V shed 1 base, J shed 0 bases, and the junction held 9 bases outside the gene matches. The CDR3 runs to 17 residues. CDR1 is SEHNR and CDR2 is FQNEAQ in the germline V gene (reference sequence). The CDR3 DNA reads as TGTGCCAGCAGCTTAGGGTCGGGCGGGAGCCTCTCCTACGAGCAGTACTTC. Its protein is CASSLGSGGSLSYEQYF.

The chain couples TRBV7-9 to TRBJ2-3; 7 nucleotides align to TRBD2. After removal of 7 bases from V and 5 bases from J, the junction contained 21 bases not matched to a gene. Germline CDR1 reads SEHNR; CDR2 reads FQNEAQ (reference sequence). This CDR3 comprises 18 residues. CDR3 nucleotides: TGTGCCAGCACCCCCCTGACGGGAGGTACCCTCAGATTAGATACGCAGTATTTT. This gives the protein CASTPLTGGTLRLDTQYF. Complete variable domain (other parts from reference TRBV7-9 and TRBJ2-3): DTGVSQNPRHKITKRGQNVTFRCDPISEHNRLYWYRQTLGQGPEFLTYFQNEAQLEKSRLLSDRFSAERPKGSFSTLEIQRTEQGDSAMYLCASTPLTGGTLRLDTQYFGPGTRLTVL.

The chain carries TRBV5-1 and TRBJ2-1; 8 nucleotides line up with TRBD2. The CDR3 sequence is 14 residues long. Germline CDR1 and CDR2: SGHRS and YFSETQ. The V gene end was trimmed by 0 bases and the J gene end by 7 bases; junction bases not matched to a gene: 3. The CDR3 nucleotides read TGCGCCAGCAGCTTGGATCGCGGGGGGAATGAGCAGTTCTTC. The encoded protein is CASSLDRGGNEQFF. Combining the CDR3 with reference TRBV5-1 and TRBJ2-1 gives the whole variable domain KAGVTQTPRYLIKTRGQQVTLSCSPISGHRSVSWYQQTPGQGLQFLFEYFSETQRNKGNFPGRFSGRQFSNSRSEMNVSTLELGDSALYLCASSLDRGGNEQFFGPGTRLTVL.

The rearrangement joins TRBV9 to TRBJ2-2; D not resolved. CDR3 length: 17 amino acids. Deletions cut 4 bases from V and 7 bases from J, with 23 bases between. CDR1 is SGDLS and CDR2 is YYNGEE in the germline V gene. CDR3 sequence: CASSPRALQIQHGELFF. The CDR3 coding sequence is TGTGCCAGCAGCCCCCGGGCCCTGCAGATCCAGCACGGGGAGCTGTTTTTT.